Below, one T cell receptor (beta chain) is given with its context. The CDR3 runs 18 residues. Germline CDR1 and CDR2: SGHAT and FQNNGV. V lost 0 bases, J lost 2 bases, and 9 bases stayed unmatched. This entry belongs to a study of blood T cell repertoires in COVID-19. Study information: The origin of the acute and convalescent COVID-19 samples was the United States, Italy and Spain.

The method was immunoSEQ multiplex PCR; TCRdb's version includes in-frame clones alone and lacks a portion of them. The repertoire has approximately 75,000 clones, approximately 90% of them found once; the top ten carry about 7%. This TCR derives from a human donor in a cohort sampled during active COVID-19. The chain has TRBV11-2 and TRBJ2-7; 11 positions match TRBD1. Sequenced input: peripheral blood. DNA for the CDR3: TGTGCCAGCAGCTTAGATCTTAAAACGGGACAGGGGGCCTACGAGCAGTACTTC. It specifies CASSLDLKTGQGAYEQYF.